The 21 T cell receptor beta chains below all came from one sample that was sequenced in a study of human T cells and chemical hapten exposure. Time point: pre-sensitization, week 0. Treatment in this sample: therapeutic diphenylcyclopropenone sensitization with weekly scalp DPC. TCRdb fed the RACE reads into MiXCR, producing one record per CDR3 protein. The sample contains approximately 260,000 distinct CDR3 sequences, roughly 7.7% of which appear only once. Specimen: whole blood, collected in connection with sensitization to the hapten diphenylcyclopropenone (DPC). The source of these receptors is a man aged 18 to 30 with alopecia areata. Some clones in this sample may be carry-over from other donors' samples.

This clonotype was counted only a few times. The chain joins TRBV27 to TRBJ2-3; D unclear. The ends were cut back, 1 base at V and 1 base at J, with 12 bases in the middle. The CDR3 has 16 amino acids. CDR1 and CDR2 from the germline V gene are MNHEY and SMNVEV (reference sequence). The CDR3 loop reads CASSLLGLSGTDTQYF. The CDR3 bases are TGTGCCAGCAGTTTATTAGGGCTCTCCGGCACAGATACGCAGTATTTT.

This clonotype has only a few counts. This chain's CDR3 is CASSPLSSGGDTQYF. The CDR3 DNA is TGTGCCAGCAGCCCCCTGAGTAGCGGGGGTGATACGCAGTATTTT. This chain joins TRBV7-6 and TRBJ2-3, with 9 nucleotides matching TRBD2. CDR3 length: 15 amino acids. After removal of 5 bases from V and 6 bases from J, the junction contained 9 bases not matched to a gene. Germline loops: CDR1 SGHVS, CDR2 FNYEAQ.

The V call is TRBV11-2, the J call TRBJ2-5, with D possibly matching TRBD1 (6 bases). V was shortened by 1 base and J by 2 bases, with 14 bases between the two germline ends. Germline V gene sequence: CDR1 SGHAT, CDR2 FQNNGV. The CDR3 covers 16 residues. CDR3 nucleotides: TGTGCCAGCAGCTTAGGAGCAGGGGTGGTACAAGAGACCCAGTACTTC. It yields the protein CASSLGAGVVQETQYF.

This clonotype was found many times. This chain links TRBV6-2 or TRBV6-3 with TRBJ1-1; D is unclear. Germline CDR1 is MNHEY and CDR2 is SVGEGT. The CDR3 has 13 residues. Trimming took off 2 bases at V and 3 bases at J, with 7 bases between the two ends. The CDR3 region has the DNA TGTGCCAGCAGTTACGAGTGGCACACTGAAGCTTTCTTT. It translates to CASSYEWHTEAFF.

This clonotype came up a few times. J is TRBJ1-6 and V is TRBV9, with D perhaps TRBD1 (5 bases). The CDR3 covers 15 residues. V lost 0 bases to trimming and J lost 8 bases, with 12 bases between them. The germline gives CDR1 SGDLS, CDR2 YYNGEE. The CDR3 region is CASSVGYEGHSPLHF. The CDR3 region has the DNA TGTGCCAGCAGCGTAGGGTATGAGGGGCATTCACCCCTCCACTTT. The variable domain in full, with the rest retrieved from reference TRBV9 and TRBJ1-6, is DSGVTQTPKHLITATGQRVTLRCSPRSGDLSVYWYQQSLDQGLQFLIQYYNGEERAKGNILERFSAQQFPDLHSELNLSSLELGDSALYFCASSVGYEGHSPLHFGNGTRLTVT.

This clonotype was seen ten or more times. CDR3 region: CASSLGGQSQHF. The CDR3, as DNA: TGTGCCAGCAGTTTGGGGGGACAGTCACAGCATTTT. The gene calls are TRBV12-3 or TRBV12-4 and TRBJ1-5, with TRBD1 matching over 7 bases. This CDR3 has 12 residues. With 3 bases clipped from V and 13 bases from J, the junction kept 6 bases outside the gene matches.

This clonotype was found a few times. The J gene is TRBJ2-7, the V gene TRBV7-8, with D possibly TRBD1 on 6 matching bases. V gave up 6 bases and J gave up 3 bases, with 18 bases separating them. Germline V CDR1 and CDR2: SGHVS, FQNEAQ. CDR3 size: 15 residues. The CDR3 is CASRIKGDTSYEQYF. The CDR3 bases are TGTGCCAGCAGAATTAAAGGGGACACAAGCTACGAGCAGTACTTC.

There are many counts of this clonotype. V and J are TRBV27 and TRBJ1-5, with D unclear. Looked up from germline, CDR1 is MNHEY and CDR2 is SMNVEV (reference sequence). Trimming left V 3 bases short and J 5 bases short, with 11 bases between. The CDR3 sequence is 14 residues long. This CDR3 reads CASSFMADDQPQHF. CDR3 nucleotide sequence: TGTGCCAGCAGTTTTATGGCCGACGATCAGCCCCAGCATTTT.

The chain combines TRBV7-9 with TRBJ1-4, with 7 bases matching TRBD1. V trimming: 5 bases; J trimming: 7 bases; junction bases outside the gene matches: 10. The CDR3 contains 15 residues. Germline CDR1 SEHNR, CDR2 FQNEAQ (reference sequence). The CDR3 sequence: CASSRQGREGEKLFF. CDR3 in DNA: TGTGCCAGCAGCAGACAGGGACGGGAGGGTGAAAAACTGTTTTTT.

The sample holds a few counts of this clonotype. The chain is built from TRBV6-2 or TRBV6-3 and TRBJ1-1; D remains unclear. Germline lookup yields CDR1 MNHEY and CDR2 SVGEGT. The CDR3 has 12 residues. Trimming took off 2 bases at V and 3 bases at J, with 4 bases between the two ends. In nucleotides, the CDR3 is TGTGCCAGCAGTTACCCCGACACTGAAGCTTTCTTT. Translating it yields CASSYPDTEAFF.

This clonotype was counted a few times. The gene calls are TRBV7-2 and TRBJ2-1, with 9 bases lining up with TRBD1. V trimming: 3 bases; J trimming: 9 bases; junction bases outside the gene matches: 9. The CDR3 has 15 amino acids. Germline assignment: CDR1 SGHTA and CDR2 FQGNSA. The CDR3 loop reads CASSFFWTGASEQFF. CDR3 nucleotide sequence: TGTGCCAGCAGCTTTTTTTGGACAGGGGCGAGTGAGCAGTTCTTC.

This clonotype was counted at least ten times. The chain has TRBV10-3 and TRBJ1-3; D might be TRBD1 (6 bases). The CDR3 contains 16 residues. Germline V gives CDR1 ENHRY, CDR2 SYGVKD. V was pared by 4 bases and J by 3 bases, with 16 bases between. CDR3 sequence (DNA): TGTGCCATCAGTGCCCGACAGGACGCTGTTGGAAACACCATATATTTT. It codes for CAISARQDAVGNTIYF.

The chain links TRBV7-9 to TRBJ1-5; D not resolved. This CDR3 spans 13 amino acids. Germline CDR1 and CDR2: SEHNR and FQNEAQ (reference sequence). Trimming shortened V by 5 bases and J by 6 bases, and 11 bases separated the two germline ends. The CDR3 DNA reads TGTGCCAGCAGCGACTCAGCGGCTCAGCCCCAGCATTTT. It encodes CASSDSAAQPQHF.

The chain links TRBV20-1 to TRBJ1-1, with D tentatively TRBD1 (5 bases). The germline V and J ends were trimmed by 0 bases and 9 bases, with 14 bases remaining between them. This CDR3 has 13 residues. Germline-derived CDR1 and CDR2 are DFQATT and SNEGSKA (reference sequence). The CDR3 region is CSARDGAGGKAFF. The CDR3 DNA reads TGCAGTGCTAGAGATGGTGCGGGGGGAAAAGCTTTCTTT.

This clonotype appeared a few times. V and J are TRBV19 and TRBJ2-2; 8 bases line up with TRBD2. The CDR3 has 19 residues. CDR1 and CDR2 from the germline V gene are LNHDA and SQIVND (reference sequence). V lost 7 bases to trimming and J lost 1 base; unmatched junction nucleotides: 17. The CDR3 coding sequence is TGTGCCAGTACCTCCCCCATCCCCCTACTAGCGGTGAACACCGGGGAGCTGTTTTTT. This translates into CASTSPIPLLAVNTGELFF.

This clonotype was detected ten times or more. The chain is built from TRBV5-1 and TRBJ2-3; 7 bases are a match to TRBD1. With 4 bases clipped from V and 1 base from J, the junction kept 0 bases outside the gene matches. Germline CDR1 and CDR2: SGHRS and YFSETQ. This CDR3 is 13 amino acids long. The DNA of the CDR3 is TGCGCCAGCAGCACAGGGGGCACAGATACGCAGTATTTT. This codes for CASSTGGTDTQYF. Using reference TRBV5-1 and TRBJ2-3 for the parts outside the CDR3, the full variable domain is KAGVTQTPRYLIKTRGQQVTLSCSPISGHRSVSWYQQTPGQGLQFLFEYFSETQRNKGNFPGRFSGRQFSNSRSEMNVSTLELGDSALYLCASSTGGTDTQYFGPGTRLTVL.

This clonotype came up many times. The V gene is TRBV6-2 or TRBV6-3, the J gene TRBJ2-7; 8 bases match TRBD1. This CDR3 has 13 residues. With V trimmed by 7 bases and J by 4 bases, 6 bases remained unmatched. Germline V gene data show CDR1 as MNHEY and CDR2 as SVGEGT. CDR3 coding DNA: TGTGCCAGCATCCGGACAGGGTCTTACGAGCAGTACTTC. Translated, it gives CASIRTGSYEQYF.

This clonotype occurred a few times. The rearrangement links TRBV6-2 or TRBV6-3 to TRBJ2-2; D unclear. CDR1 is MNHEY, CDR2 SVGEGT, per germline. This CDR3 region has 14 residues. V lost 7 bases to trimming and J lost 2 bases, with 11 bases between them. The DNA for the CDR3 is TGTGCCAGCATCAGAGAGCGAAACACCGGGGAGCTGTTTTTT. It encodes CASIRERNTGELFF.

This clonotype was observed a handful of times. CDR3 protein: CASSLEGRGDSEANVLTF. CDR3 coding DNA: TGTGCCAGCAGCTTGGAAGGCAGGGGGGACTCGGAGGCCAACGTCCTGACTTTC. This chain links TRBV5-4 with TRBJ2-6, with D possibly TRBD1 on 7 matching bases. The CDR3 contains 18 residues. V was clipped by 0 bases and J by 6 bases, with 19 bases between them. Germline V CDR1 and CDR2: SGHNT, YYREEE (reference sequence).

J is TRBJ2-2 and V is TRBV7-6, with D hard to call. V was shortened by 2 bases and J by 7 bases, with 8 bases between the two germline ends. The germline V gene has CDR1 SGHVS and CDR2 FNYEAQ. The CDR3 loop spans 13 amino acids. CDR3 in amino acids: CASSLILDGELFF. For the CDR3, the DNA is TGTGCCAGCAGCTTAATCCTGGACGGGGAGCTGTTTTTT.

This chain joins TRBV7-2 and TRBJ2-5; tentatively, D is TRBD2 (7 bases). The germline V gene has CDR1 SGHTA and CDR2 FQGNSA. CDR3 length: 16 amino acids. V was clipped by 0 bases and J by 1 base, with 12 bases between them. The CDR3 region is CASSLAGGAAQETQYF. In DNA, the CDR3 is TGTGCCAGCAGCTTAGCTGGGGGGGCGGCCCAAGAGACCCAGTACTTC.